This T cell receptor (beta chain) was profiled in a study of T and B cells in COVID-19 patients. The wider study: COVID-19 patients gave peripheral blood either during active infection or after recovery. Recovered patients mostly had mild to moderate COVID-19 managed as outpatients.

Multiplex PCR with BIOMED2 TRB-A/B primer pools amplified TRB rearrangements. MiXCR was run by TCRdb on the multiplex PCR reads, yielding one entry per CDR3 protein. The repertoire includes several thousand distinct CDR3 sequences, over 20% of them detected once, and roughly 16% sits in the top ten. General study results and limits: No sequencing was yet done of CD4+, regulatory or CD8+ subsets, or of SARS-CoV-2-responsive or tetramer+ sorted cells. Patients with COVID-19 reportedly showed strongly skewed T cell receptor beta variable and joining gene usage.

In its sample, this clonotype was seen a few times. Its antigen is undetermined. V gave up 4 bases and J gave up 2 bases, with 23 bases separating them. Germline V lookup: CDR1 SGHNT, CDR2 YYREEE (reference sequence). The length of the CDR3 is 18 residues. TRB was amplified from about 250-500 ng of blood genomic DNA. The sample comprised blood. The TCR sequence derives from a human donor with active COVID-19. The chain joins TRBV5-4 to TRBJ2-3, with D perhaps TRBD2 (5 bases). CDR3 protein: CASSESGVLYPDTDTQYF. CDR3 nucleotide sequence: TGTGCCAGCAGCGAAAGCGGAGTATTATATCCGGACACAGATACGCAGTATTTT.